The 27 T cell receptor beta chains in this list originate from one sample, sequenced in a study of Ad26.COV2.S vaccination and SARS-CoV-2 variants. The sample's treatment: 15 to 20 received Ad26.COV2.S at low or high dose, single or two shots; a few received placebo; per-sample allocation not given. At day 63 after the first vaccine or placebo injection, samples were drawn. Clones were sequenced by immunoSEQ multiplex PCR, and TCRdb holds only the in-frame ones, with some missing. The sample has about 480,000 clones, 87% seen once; the top ten hold 9.5% to 15%. Sequenced material: peripheral blood, taken in a trial of Ad26.COV2.S vaccine versus placebo. These receptors were taken from a person aged 18-60 years who received the Ad26.COV2.S COVID-19 vaccine or a placebo.

The chain couples TRBV6-1 to TRBJ2-7; no clear D gene. Trimming shortened V by 3 bases and J by 6 bases, and 6 bases separated the two germline ends. The CDR3 loop spans 11 amino acids. The germline CDR1 and CDR2 sequences are MNHNS and SASEGT. CDR3 in DNA: TGTGCCAGCAGTGAGGTTCCCGAGCAGTACTTC. It yields the protein CASSEVPEQYF.

The chain employs TRBV4-2 and TRBJ2-1; 7 bases map to TRBD2. The CDR3 consists of 17 residues. CDR1 is LGHNA, CDR2 YNFKEQ, per germline. J gave up 7 bases and V 1 base, and 13 bases lay outside the gene matches. The CDR3 here is CASSQGEGLGAGNEQFF. The CDR3 DNA sequence: TGTGCCAGCAGCCAAGGAGAAGGACTAGGGGCTGGGAATGAGCAGTTCTTC.

V gene TRBV7-9 combines with J gene TRBJ1-1; D is undetermined. CDR1 SEHNR and CDR2 FQNEAQ come from the germline V gene (reference sequence). The CDR3 has 11 amino acids. The V end lost 2 bases, the J end lost 6 bases, and 4 bases lay between the germline ends. The CDR3 loop is CASSLTSEAFF. CDR3 sequence (DNA): TGTGCCAGCAGCTTAACTTCTGAAGCTTTCTTT.

The chain combines TRBV19 with TRBJ2-1; 9 nucleotides match TRBD1. Losses at the gene ends were 9 bases for V and 4 bases for J; bases not matched to a gene: 19. Germline V gene lookup returns CDR1 LNHDA and CDR2 SQIVND (reference sequence). CDR3 length equals 18 residues. CDR3 sequence reads: CASRLKEAGTGTYNEQFF. For the CDR3, the DNA is TGTGCCAGCCGCCTTAAAGAAGCCGGGACAGGGACGTACAATGAGCAGTTCTTC.

The V gene is TRBV10-1, the J gene TRBJ2-7; 10 nucleotides agree with TRBD1. The J segment lost 6 bases and the V segment lost 8 bases, leaving 7 bases of the junction unmatched. Germline CDR1 is WNHNN and CDR2 is SYGVQD (reference sequence). This CDR3 has 13 residues. This chain's CDR3 is CASDTGQGCEQYF. In nucleotides, the CDR3 is TGCGCCAGCGATACGGGACAGGGGTGCGAGCAGTACTTC.

The rearrangement uses TRBV18 and TRBJ2-7; TRBD1 or TRBD2 may be the D gene (6 bases each). V was cut by 2 bases and J by 6 bases, with 17 bases left in between. The germline CDR1 and CDR2 sequences are KGHSH and LQKENI. This CDR3 contains 15 residues. The CDR3 DNA reads TGTGCCAGCTCACCAATCGGACAAGGGGGGCGCGAGCAGTACTTC. Amino acids: CASSPIGQGGREQYF.

This clone was detected only once. This chain joins TRBV24-1 and TRBJ2-5, with a possible D match to TRBD2 (6 bases). Germline V gene sequence: CDR1 KGHDR, CDR2 SFDVKD. The CDR3 covers 13 residues. Trimming shortened V by 5 bases and J by 7 bases, and 13 bases separated the two germline ends. CDR3 sequence (DNA): TGTGCCACCAGTGGCGGGACCCTGGCGACCCAGTACTTC. Its protein is CATSGGTLATQYF.

This clone showed up just once. The chain joins TRBV28 to TRBJ1-3, with D maybe TRBD1 (5 bases). The V end lost 6 bases, the J end lost 9 bases, and 21 bases lay between the germline ends. This CDR3 region has 15 residues. Germline loops: CDR1 MDHEN, CDR2 SYDVKM. The CDR3 DNA follows: TGTGCCAGCAGCACTAGCGGGGCCTCCTTTGGCACCATATATTTT. Translated: CASSTSGASFGTIYF.

The chain combines TRBV3-1 (or the pseudogene TRBV3-2) with TRBJ1-2; D unresolved. V was shortened by 1 base and J by 6 bases, with 6 bases between the two germline ends. Germline V gene sequence: CDR1 LGHDT, CDR2 YNNKEL (reference sequence). This CDR3 is 12 amino acids long. For the CDR3, the DNA is TGTGCCAGCAGCCAAGGTGGCCATGGCTACACCTTC. Translation: CASSQGGHGYTF.

The J gene is TRBJ1-2, the V gene TRBV3-1 (or the pseudogene TRBV3-2); D remains ambiguous. Deletions cut 1 base from V and 7 bases from J, with 4 bases between. The CDR3 is 11 residues long. In germline, CDR1 is LGHDT, CDR2 YNNKEL (reference sequence). The CDR3 sequence is CASSQARGYTF. The CDR3 nucleotides read TGTGCCAGCAGCCAAGCACGTGGCTACACCTTC.

This chain connects TRBV15 to TRBJ2-5; 8 nucleotides agree with TRBD1. The CDR3 totals 15 residues. Germline V gives CDR1 LNHNV, CDR2 YYDKDF (reference sequence). J gave up 5 bases and V 3 bases, and 8 bases lay outside the gene matches. CDR3: CATSRRTGPGETQYF. The CDR3 region has the DNA TGTGCCACCAGCAGGAGGACAGGGCCAGGGGAGACCCAGTACTTC. The full variable domain, completed using reference TRBV15 and TRBJ2-5, is DAMVIQNPRYQVTQFGKPVTLSCSQTLNHNVMYWYQQKSSQAPKLLFHYYDKDFNNEADTPDNFQSRRPNTSFCFLDIRSPGLGDTAMYLCATSRRTGPGETQYFGPGTRLLVL.

This chain connects TRBV13 to TRBJ1-1; TRBD1 is a possible D gene (5 bases). The V end was cut by 5 bases, the J end by 4 bases, with 17 bases between. This CDR3 region has 15 residues. CDR1 PRHDT and CDR2 FYEKMQ come from the germline V gene (reference sequence). CDR3 amino acids: CASSPGTSVSTEAFF. CDR3 nucleotides: TGTGCCAGCAGCCCAGGGACCTCAGTGAGCACTGAAGCTTTCTTT.

In nucleotides, the CDR3 is TGCAGCGTTCAGAACAGGGCTGGCTACACCTTC. It yields the protein CSVQNRAGYTF. This chain uses TRBV29-1 with TRBJ1-2; maybe TRBD1 (6 bases). Trimming removed 5 bases from V and 7 bases from J, with 11 bases in between. This CDR3 spans 11 amino acids. Germline V CDR1 and CDR2: SQVTM, ANQGSEA.

Only one count was recorded for this clone. The rearrangement uses TRBV9 and TRBJ1-4; a weak D match, TRBD1 (5 bases). CDR3 length: 14 amino acids. CDR1 and CDR2 (germline): SGDLS, YYNGEE. Trimming removed 4 bases from V and 4 bases from J, with 11 bases in between. DNA for the CDR3: TGTGCCAGCAGCCCCGGGGGGATTAATGAAAAACTGTTTTTT. Protein: CASSPGGINEKLFF. The full variable domain, rest sourced from reference TRBV9 and TRBJ1-4, is DSGVTQTPKHLITATGQRVTLRCSPRSGDLSVYWYQQSLDQGLQFLIQYYNGEERAKGNILERFSAQQFPDLHSELNLSSLELGDSALYFCASSPGGINEKLFFGSGTQLSVL.

This clone occurred once. The chain links TRBV7-2 to TRBJ2-2; D gene uncertain. Between the trimmed V and J ends, which lost 5 bases and 4 bases, there was a span of 14 bases. Germline CDR1 reads SGHTA; CDR2 reads FQGNSA. The CDR3 spans 15 residues. CDR3 protein: CASSPGLLLTGELFF. The CDR3 nucleotides read TGTGCCAGCAGCCCCGGGCTACTACTCACCGGGGAGCTGTTTTTT.

This sequence joins TRBV5-1 and TRBJ2-3, with TRBD1 as a possible D gene (5 bases). V was trimmed by 3 bases and J by 5 bases, leaving 13 bases between them. Germline V gene lookup returns CDR1 SGHRS and CDR2 YFSETQ. The CDR3 loop spans 14 amino acids. The CDR3 spells CASSWESQGDTQYF. CDR3 bases: TGCGCCAGCAGCTGGGAAAGCCAGGGAGATACGCAGTATTTT.

J is TRBJ2-1 and V is TRBV28; 10 bases fit TRBD2. Germline assignment: CDR1 MDHEN and CDR2 SYDVKM. The CDR3 is 16 amino acids. Trimming removed 1 base from V and 6 bases from J; junction bases left unmatched: 6. CDR3 bases: TGTGCCAGCAGTTTATTGGTAGCGGGAGGTTCCAATGAGCAGTTCTTC. It yields the protein CASSLLVAGGSNEQFF.

The gene calls are TRBV7-2 and TRBJ2-1; 13 bases agree with TRBD2. Germline values: CDR1 SGHTA, CDR2 FQGNSA. There are 17 residues in the CDR3. With 4 bases clipped from V and 8 bases from J, the junction kept 11 bases outside the gene matches. Here the CDR3 DNA reads TGTGCCAGCAGCTCGAGGGGGGGACTAGCGGGATTCGATGAGCAGTTCTTC. Translating gives CASSSRGGLAGFDEQFF.

The chain joins TRBV19 to TRBJ1-2; TRBD1 matches at 7 bases. Germline V gives CDR1 LNHDA, CDR2 SQIVND (reference sequence). CDR3 size: 15 residues. The V segment lost 3 bases and the J segment 1 base; nucleotides outside the gene matches: 5. The CDR3 DNA sequence: TGTGCCAGTAGTATGGCGGGACAGATTAACTATGGCTACACCTTC. Its protein product is CASSMAGQINYGYTF.

This clone was found a few times. The chain joins TRBV15 to TRBJ1-5, with 9 bases lining up with TRBD1. Trimming at V came to 0 bases and at J to 0 bases, leaving 18 bases not matched to a gene. This CDR3 is built from 22 residues. The germline V gene has CDR1 LNHNV and CDR2 YYDKDF (reference sequence). CDR3: CATSRDLFFSGTGQRSNQPQHF. DNA for the CDR3: TGTGCCACCAGCAGAGACCTCTTCTTCTCTGGGACAGGGCAACGTAGCAATCAGCCCCAGCATTTT. The variable domain in full, completed from reference TRBV15 and TRBJ1-5, reads DAMVIQNPRYQVTQFGKPVTLSCSQTLNHNVMYWYQQKSSQAPKLLFHYYDKDFNNEADTPDNFQSRRPNTSFCFLDIRSPGLGDTAMYLCATSRDLFFSGTGQRSNQPQHFGDGTRLSIL.

Worth noting for this clone: Mismatch with germline at one junction end may stem from a read error. The genes are TRBV3-1 (or the pseudogene TRBV3-2) and TRBJ1-6; D perhaps matches TRBD1 (6 bases). This CDR3 is 15 amino acids long. CDR1 and CDR2 from the germline V gene are LGHDT and YNNKEL (reference sequence). CDR3 amino acids: CASSQGRDNNSPLHF. CDR3 in DNA: TGTGCCAGCAGCCAAGGCAGGGACAATAACTCACCCCTCCACTTT.

The CDR3 coding sequence is TGCAGTGCTAGTAAGGCTAGCGGCTCCTACAATGAGCAGTTCTTC. Protein sequence: CSASKASGSYNEQFF. This chain connects TRBV20-1 to TRBJ2-1, with 7 bases that match TRBD2. Germline lookup yields CDR1 DFQATT and CDR2 SNEGSKA (reference sequence). This CDR3 contains 15 residues. Germline trimming cut 3 bases from V and 0 bases from J; bases unmatched to any gene: 5.

The chain links TRBV3-1 (or the pseudogene TRBV3-2) to TRBJ1-1; D remains unclear. Germline CDR1 reads LGHDT; CDR2 reads YNNKEL (reference sequence). V shed 1 base and J shed 10 bases, with 22 bases lying between them. CDR3 length: 16 residues. DNA for the CDR3: TGTGCCAGCAGCCAAGCAGGCGGGGTCGCGATAGGCGCAGCTTTCTTT. Translating it yields CASSQAGGVAIGAAFF.

CDR3 DNA sequence: TGCGCCAGCAGCCTCGGACAGGGTCGCTATGGCTACACCTTC. It yields the protein CASSLGQGRYGYTF. J is TRBJ1-2 and V is TRBV5-1; 8 bases are a match to TRBD1. The V gene's germline CDR1 is SGHRS and CDR2 YFSETQ. The CDR3 runs to 14 residues. Trimming took 4 bases from V and 4 from J; bases not matched to a gene: 6. The whole variable domain, filled in from reference TRBV5-1 and TRBJ1-2, reads KAGVTQTPRYLIKTRGQQVTLSCSPISGHRSVSWYQQTPGQGLQFLFEYFSETQRNKGNFPGRFSGRQFSNSRSEMNVSTLELGDSALYLCASSLGQGRYGYTFGSGTRLTVV.

This CDR3 reads CASNGRAGTGELFF. The CDR3 DNA reads TGTGCCAGTAACGGGAGGGCCGGCACCGGGGAGCTGTTTTTT. The genes are TRBV19 and TRBJ2-2; 8 bases map to TRBD2. The V gene's germline CDR1 is LNHDA and CDR2 SQIVND (reference sequence). The CDR3 extends over 14 amino acids. V shed 7 bases and J 4 bases; nucleotides not matched to a gene: 5.

For the CDR3, the DNA is TGTGCCAGCAGCTCGGAGCCGGGGAATGAGCAGTTCTTC. Protein sequence: CASSSEPGNEQFF. This sequence joins TRBV7-8 and TRBJ2-1; tentative D call: TRBD2 (5 bases). The germline V gene has CDR1 SGHVS and CDR2 FQNEAQ. The CDR3 covers 13 residues. V lost 4 bases and J lost 7, with 11 bases in between.

The chain recombines TRBV2 with TRBJ1-2; D is unclear. With 8 bases removed from V and 4 bases from J, the gap between germline ends came to 14 bases. CDR1 is SNHLY, CDR2 FYNNEI, per germline. The CDR3 covers 13 residues. For the CDR3, the DNA is TGTGCCAGCCTGCCCCCGGCAGGCTATGGCTACACCTTC. Protein product: CASLPPAGYGYTF.